This record looks at one T cell receptor (beta chain) sequence and its context. In its sample, this clone was seen many times. Its antigen is still unknown. An end of the junction does not agree with germline; a read error may underlie this. From the germline J gene comes the end of the CDR3, since the read stops 3 residues before it. CVID samples and control samples contributed equivalent amounts of genomic DNA as sequencing input. For every sample, a 60 bp segment covering the rearranged TCRbeta CDR3 region was amplified and then sequenced. The immunoSEQ assay, a bias-corrected multiplex PCR combined with high-throughput sequencing, was used for TCRbeta amplification. From the authors' description of their analysis: Every unique nucleotide sequence was considered a clone and was annotated with V, D and J genes, copy number and frequency. Sequences were labeled productive if in frame, and non-productive if out of frame or containing stop codons. As previously described, clonality was computed from Shannon's entropy. The predicted amino acid sequences of productive clones were used to derive mean CDR3 Kyte-Doolittle hydropathy. Using the R hclust function, scaled V gene usage was clustered hierarchically with Manhattan distance and complete linkage. To assess clone sharing by CDR3 amino acid sequence, 12 repertoires per group were resampled over 100 rounds. Repertoires were searched for approximately 70 published EBV-specific and 245 published CMV-specific TCRbeta sequences. After two CVID samples that produced fewer than 10,000 sequences were dropped from the analysis, 35 to 50 CVID repertoires remained. Sourced from immuneACCESS, this table was stored by TCRdb with only in-frame sequences that have V and J called. A share of the clones is absent; for the studies checked, an unresolved V gene accounts for under half, and the remainder has no known explanation. V, J and clone size are those of that table, while D and trimming were read from the DNA. For this sample, about 81,000 clones appear and none is a singleton. Approximately 0.84% of the sample is in the top ten clones.

Sequences LGHNA (CDR1) and YNFKEQ (CDR2) are obtained from the germline V gene. Counted from cysteine to phenylalanine, this CDR3 has 16 amino acids. Only the CDR3 bases that were read are kept: 39 of them, in frame from base 1. Most CVID patients and most healthy controls were of Caucasian heritage. Heparinized peripheral whole blood samples of roughly 5 to 8.5 ml were obtained from each donor. Genomic DNA from adults with common variable immune deficiency (CVID) and from healthy adult controls was the source for sequencing TCRbeta CDR3 repertoires. A total of around 22 healthy adult volunteers (around 12 female and approximately 10 male; age range about 20 to 70 years, mean age 34) were included in the control group. Diluted blood was subjected to density centrifugation over Hypaque 1077 or Ficoll-Paque for isolation of peripheral blood mononuclear cells. Genomic DNA was extracted from unsorted mononuclear cells by Qiagen column purification or by a centrifugation-based method.

The data are from a study of T cell clonality in common variable immunodeficiency (dated by TCRdb to between 2014 and 2017). Points the paper makes about the study in general: CVID TCRbeta sequences reportedly showed fewer deletions and N-nucleotide insertions and lacked highly modified clones with 13 or more V deletions. Healthy controls shared more TCRbeta clones with each other than CVID subjects shared among themselves (p < 0.0001). Even though DNA input was equal, the average per sample came to 82,000 or so unique sequences for controls compared with 30,000 to 40,000 for CVID samples. Compared with healthy controls, CVID subjects showed increased TCRbeta clonality (t-test p = 0.018), a feature most characteristic of about a third of subjects. The authors noted that sequencing repertoires of T cell subpopulations would be needed to clarify what caused the increased clonality in CVID. Correlations of repertoire features with clinical complications were constrained by heterogeneity among patients within the CVID cohort.

The TCR comes from a person aged 18-70 years in good health. The sequence joins TRBV4-2 to TRBJ2-7; the D gene is possibly TRBD2, with 6 bases matching. The sequencing input was peripheral blood mononuclear cells. The CDR3 region reads CASSQSTAGQPYEQYF. The covered CDR3 bases are TGCGCCAGCAGCCAGTCTACGGCGGGGCAACCCTACGAG.